This TCR beta chain originates from a study of T-cell reconstitution after alpha-beta-depleted transplantation in children. Regarding the study as a whole: Surviving recipient T cells and thymic progenitors produced the high day-60 TCRbeta diversity seen in some patients. The main origin of T-cell counts and diversity one year after transplant was newly produced T cells.

Concerning this clonotype: Antigen unknown.

V dropped 3 bases and J dropped 9; count of bases not matched to a gene: 5. Germline V gene data show CDR1 as GTSNPN and CDR2 as SVGIG (reference sequence). The CDR3 is 14 amino acids. Unique molecular identifiers were incorporated into the prepared TCRbeta library. TCRdb re-derived calls from the PCR reads in MiXCR, one entry per CDR3 protein. The data show about 300,000 distinct CDR3 sequences, roughly a tenth seen once. This receptor was identified in a boy younger than two with acute myeloid leukemia, due to receive a stem cell transplant. The sequencing used PBMCs, collected before TCRalphabeta/CD19-depleted stem cell transplant. The J gene is TRBJ1-6, the V gene TRBV30, with TRBD1 matching 10 bases. Written as DNA, the CDR3 is TGTGCCTGGAGCGCCGGGACAGGGGTTTCACCCCTCCACTTT. Translated: CAWSAGTGVSPLHF. The full variable domain, its missing parts supplied by reference TRBV30 and TRBJ1-6, is SQTIHQWPATLVQPVGSPLSLECTVEGTSNPNLYWYRQAAGRGLQLLFYSVGIGQISSEVPQNLSASRPQDRQFILSSKKLLLSDSGFYLCAWSAGTGVSPLHFGNGTRLTVT.